These 17 T cell receptor beta chains came from one sample sequenced in a study of blood T cell repertoires in COVID-19 (dated by TCRdb to about 2020). Libraries were built with the immunoSEQ multiplex PCR assay. TCRdb mirrors the immuneACCESS table, restricted to in-frame sequences. Some clones are absent from its copies; in checked studies, under half trace to an unresolved V gene, and the reason for the others is unknown. This sample is represented by 150,000 to 200,000 clones; approximately 88% of them were singletons. Roughly 9% of the sample goes to the ten largest clones. Sequenced: PBMCs or T cells enriched from blood (not recorded which). Every receptor here comes from a woman younger than 30 who had recovered from COVID-19.

In its sample, this clone was seen once. The chain uses TRBV2 and TRBJ1-1; D not resolved. Germline CDR1 is SNHLY and CDR2 is FYNNEI. Trimming took off 1 base at V and 4 bases at J, with 10 bases between the two ends. The CDR3 length is 14 residues. CDR3 loop: CASSEGWESTEAFF. The DNA of the CDR3 is TGTGCCAGCAGTGAAGGGTGGGAGAGCACTGAAGCTTTCTTT.

The chain recombines TRBV28 with TRBJ2-7, with 9 bases matching TRBD1. The V segment lost 7 bases and the J segment 12 bases; nucleotides outside the gene matches: 4. The CDR3 spans 10 residues. Germline loops: CDR1 MDHEN, CDR2 SYDVKM. The DNA of the CDR3 is TGTGCCAGCAATGGGGACAGGGCGTACTTC. This translates into CASNGDRAYF.

The chain carries TRBV6-5 and TRBJ2-7; 7 bases match TRBD1. The germline V gene encodes CDR1 MNHEY and CDR2 SVGAGI. The CDR3 covers 14 residues. J lost 0 bases, V lost 6 bases, and 5 bases had no gene match. CDR3 loop: CASRDRTASYEQYF. The CDR3 DNA follows: TGTGCCAGCAGGGACAGGACAGCCTCCTACGAGCAGTACTTC.

The V gene is TRBV10-3, the J gene TRBJ1-3; D uncertain. Trimming took 10 bases from V and 0 from J, leaving 16 bases between them. This CDR3 is 15 amino acids long. Germline CDR1 and CDR2: ENHRY and SYGVKD. CDR3 sequence reads: CATRTDTDSGNTIYF. The CDR3 bases are TGTGCCACCCGTACAGACACCGACTCTGGAAACACCATATATTTT.

The chain couples TRBV5-4 to TRBJ2-7; TRBD1 agrees at 10 bases. The V and J ends lost 3 bases and 2 bases, in that order; junction bases with no gene match: 5. Germline V gene sequence: CDR1 SGHNT, CDR2 YYREEE (reference sequence). The CDR3 runs to 15 residues. CDR3 protein: CASSWGQGIPYEQYF. The CDR3 DNA reads as TGTGCCAGCAGCTGGGGACAGGGGATCCCCTACGAGCAGTACTTC.

The rearrangement uses TRBV5-1 and TRBJ2-1; D is possibly TRBD1 (6 bases). The germline V and J ends were trimmed by 2 bases and 7 bases, with 16 bases remaining between them. From germline, CDR1 is SGHRS and CDR2 YFSETQ. The CDR3 is made up of 15 amino acids. The CDR3 DNA reads as TGCGCCAGCAGCTTTTTGGGGGCAGGGGCGAATGAGCAGTTCTTC. Translated: CASSFLGAGANEQFF.

The count of this clone is one. J is TRBJ2-5 and V is TRBV9; the match to TRBD1 covers 12 bases. CDR1 and CDR2 from the germline V gene are SGDLS and YYNGEE. The V and J ends lost 2 bases and 1 base, in that order; junction bases with no gene match: 15. This CDR3 comprises 20 residues. CDR3 amino acids: CASSVPGGTGGAGGQETQYF. CDR3 bases: TGTGCCAGCAGCGTCCCGGGGGGGACAGGGGGCGCTGGGGGCCAAGAGACCCAGTACTTC.

J is TRBJ2-3 and V is TRBV12-5, with 8 nucleotides matching TRBD2. The CDR3 loop spans 15 amino acids. V lost 9 bases, J lost 1 base, and 9 bases stayed unmatched. Germline CDR1 and CDR2: LGHNT and FRNRAP. This CDR3 is CASAATSGGTDTQYF. The CDR3 coding sequence is TGTGCTAGCGCCGCCACTAGCGGAGGCACAGATACGCAGTATTTT.

The rearrangement uses TRBV24-1 and TRBJ2-7, with 10 positions matching TRBD1. The V segment lost 7 bases and the J segment 3 bases; nucleotides outside the gene matches: 8. Germline CDR1 and CDR2: KGHDR and SFDVKD. There are 15 residues in the CDR3. CDR3 DNA sequence: TGTGCCACCAGCTCCGGGGGGACAGGGGTCTACGAGCAGTACTTC. Translation gives CATSSGGTGVYEQYF.

This clone was seen once. The V and J genes are TRBV28 and TRBJ1-2; 9 positions agree with TRBD1. The CDR3 has 15 amino acids. Trimming removed 8 bases from V and 6 bases from J; junction bases left unmatched: 13. Germline CDR1 MDHEN, CDR2 SYDVKM. The CDR3 loop is CASADPGQGPHGYTF. CDR3 DNA: TGTGCCAGCGCTGATCCGGGACAGGGTCCCCATGGCTACACCTTC.

This chain links TRBV7-9 with TRBJ1-3; 7 bases map to TRBD1. This CDR3 region has 16 residues. Germline V gives CDR1 SEHNR, CDR2 FQNEAQ (reference sequence). The V and J ends lost 1 base and 1 base, in that order; junction bases with no gene match: 4. The CDR3 loop reads CASSLGGGISGNTIYF. CDR3 nucleotides: TGTGCCAGCAGCTTAGGAGGGGGCATATCTGGAAACACCATATATTTT.

For the CDR3, the DNA is TGTGCCAGCAGCCATCGGGACTCTGCGGGTGCGGCTTTCTTT. Its translation: CASSHRDSAGAAFF. This chain uses TRBV3-1 (or the pseudogene TRBV3-2) with TRBJ1-1, with D possibly being TRBD1 (5 bases). Germline V lookup: CDR1 LGHDT, CDR2 YNNKEL (reference sequence). CDR3 length: 14 residues. Trimming shortened V by 3 bases and J by 11 bases, and 19 bases separated the two germline ends.

The V call is TRBV28, the J call TRBJ1-2; TRBD1 agrees at 12 bases. With 6 bases clipped from V and 8 bases from J, the junction kept 7 bases outside the gene matches. From germline, CDR1 is MDHEN and CDR2 SYDVKM. This CDR3 spans 14 amino acids. Here the CDR3 DNA reads TGTGCCAGCAGGGGACAGGGGGCAGGTCGGGGCTACACCTTC. Translated, it gives CASRGQGAGRGYTF.

This clone was observed a single time. The chain is built from TRBV7-2 and TRBJ2-3; 11 nucleotides match TRBD2. The length of the CDR3 is 17 residues. V dropped 1 base and J dropped 2; count of bases not matched to a gene: 5. Per the germline V gene, CDR1 is SGHTA and CDR2 is FQGNSA. The CDR3 DNA reads as TGTGCCAGCAGCTTAGACCCTAGCGGGGGGATCACAGATACGCAGTATTTT. It is translated as CASSLDPSGGITDTQYF.

The chain carries TRBV9 and TRBJ1-2, with D hard to call. Trimming took off 4 bases at V and 4 bases at J, with 11 bases between the two ends. The CDR3 totals 13 residues. Germline V CDR1 and CDR2: SGDLS, YYNGEE. This CDR3 reads CASSTEASYGYTF. The DNA for the CDR3 is TGTGCCAGCAGCACAGAAGCCAGCTATGGCTACACCTTC.

The rearrangement uses TRBV5-1 and TRBJ2-7, with 10 bases fitting TRBD1. CDR1 is SGHRS, CDR2 YFSETQ, per germline. The CDR3 runs to 13 residues. V lost 7 bases, J lost 0 bases, and 1 base stayed unmatched. The CDR3 region is CASGTGVSYEQYF. In nucleotides, the CDR3 is TGCGCCAGCGGGACAGGGGTCTCCTACGAGCAGTACTTC.

The V and J genes are TRBV18 and TRBJ1-1; no clear D. The CDR3 has 16 amino acids. The germline gives CDR1 KGHSH, CDR2 LQKENI. V was cut by 3 bases and J by 1 base, with 15 bases left in between. The CDR3, as DNA: TGTGCCAGCTCACCTACCGGAGCGGACTGGAACACTGAAGCTTTCTTT. Translation: CASSPTGADWNTEAFF.